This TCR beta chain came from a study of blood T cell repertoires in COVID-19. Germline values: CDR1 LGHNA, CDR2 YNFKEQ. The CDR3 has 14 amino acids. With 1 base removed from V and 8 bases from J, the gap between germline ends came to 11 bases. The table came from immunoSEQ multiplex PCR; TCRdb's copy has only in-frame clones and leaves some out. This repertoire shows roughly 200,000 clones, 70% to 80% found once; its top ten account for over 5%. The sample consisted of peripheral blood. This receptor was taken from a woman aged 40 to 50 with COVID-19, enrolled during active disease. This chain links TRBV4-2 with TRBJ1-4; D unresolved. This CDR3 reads CASSQGSNWEKLFF. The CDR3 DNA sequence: TGTGCCAGCAGCCAAGGGTCGAACTGGGAAAAACTGTTTTTT.